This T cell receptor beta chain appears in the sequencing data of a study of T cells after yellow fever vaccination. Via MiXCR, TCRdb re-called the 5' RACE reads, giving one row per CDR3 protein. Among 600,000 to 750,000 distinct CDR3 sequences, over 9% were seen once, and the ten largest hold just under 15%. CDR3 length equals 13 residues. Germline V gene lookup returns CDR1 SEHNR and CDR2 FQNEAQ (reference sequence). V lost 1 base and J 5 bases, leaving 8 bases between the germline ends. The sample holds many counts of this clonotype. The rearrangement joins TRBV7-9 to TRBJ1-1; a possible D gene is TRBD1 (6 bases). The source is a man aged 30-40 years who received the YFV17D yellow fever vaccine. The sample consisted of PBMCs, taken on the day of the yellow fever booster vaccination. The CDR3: CASSLEGGTEAFF. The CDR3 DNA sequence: TGTGCCAGCAGCTTAGAAGGGGGAACTGAAGCTTTCTTT.